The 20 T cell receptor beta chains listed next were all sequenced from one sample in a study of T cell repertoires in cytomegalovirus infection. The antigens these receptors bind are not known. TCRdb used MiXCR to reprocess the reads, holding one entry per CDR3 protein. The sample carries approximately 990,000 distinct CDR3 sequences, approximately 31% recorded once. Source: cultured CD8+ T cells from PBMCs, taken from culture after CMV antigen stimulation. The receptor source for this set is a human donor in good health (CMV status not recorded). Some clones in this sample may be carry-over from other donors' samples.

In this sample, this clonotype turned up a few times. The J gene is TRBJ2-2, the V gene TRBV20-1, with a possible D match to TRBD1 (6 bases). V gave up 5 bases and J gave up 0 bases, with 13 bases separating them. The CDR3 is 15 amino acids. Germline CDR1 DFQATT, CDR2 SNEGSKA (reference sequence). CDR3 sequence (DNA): TGCAGTGCTCGACACAGGGTTACGAACACCGGGGAGCTGTTTTTT. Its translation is CSARHRVTNTGELFF.

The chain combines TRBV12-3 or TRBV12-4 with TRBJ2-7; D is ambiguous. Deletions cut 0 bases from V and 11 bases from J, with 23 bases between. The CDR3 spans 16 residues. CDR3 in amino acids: CASSLALTLESYEKYF. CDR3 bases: TGTGCCAGCAGTTTAGCGCTAACCCTCGAGTCCTACGAAAAGTACTTC.

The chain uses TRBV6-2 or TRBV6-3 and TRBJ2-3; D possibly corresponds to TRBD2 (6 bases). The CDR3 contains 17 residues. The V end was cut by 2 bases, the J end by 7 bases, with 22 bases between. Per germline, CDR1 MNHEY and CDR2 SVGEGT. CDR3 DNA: TGTGCCAGCAGTTACCATCGGGACTCCCCGTACTTTAATACGCAGTATTTT. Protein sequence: CASSYHRDSPYFNTQYF.

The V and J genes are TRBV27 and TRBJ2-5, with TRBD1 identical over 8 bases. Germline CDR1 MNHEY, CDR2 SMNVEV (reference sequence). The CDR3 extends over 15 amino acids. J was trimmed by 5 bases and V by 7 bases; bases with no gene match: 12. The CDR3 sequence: CASTFRWTGLETQYF. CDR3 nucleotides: TGTGCCAGCACCTTCCGGTGGACAGGGCTGGAGACCCAGTACTTC.

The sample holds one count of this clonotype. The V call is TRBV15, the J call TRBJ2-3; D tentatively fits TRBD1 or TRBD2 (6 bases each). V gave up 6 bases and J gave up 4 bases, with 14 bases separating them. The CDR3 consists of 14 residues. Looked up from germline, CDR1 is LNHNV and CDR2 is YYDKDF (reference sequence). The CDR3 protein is CATSRGGWADTQYF. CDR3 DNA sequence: TGTGCCACCAGTCGAGGGGGGTGGGCAGATACGCAGTATTTT.

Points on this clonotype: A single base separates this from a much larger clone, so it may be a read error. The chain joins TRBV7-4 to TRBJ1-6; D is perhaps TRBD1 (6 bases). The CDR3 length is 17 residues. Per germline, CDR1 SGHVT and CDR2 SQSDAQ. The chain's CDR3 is CANSLDSGVPYNSPLHF. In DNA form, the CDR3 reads TGTGCCAACAGCTTAGACTCAGGGGTACCCTATAATTCACCCCTCCACTTT.

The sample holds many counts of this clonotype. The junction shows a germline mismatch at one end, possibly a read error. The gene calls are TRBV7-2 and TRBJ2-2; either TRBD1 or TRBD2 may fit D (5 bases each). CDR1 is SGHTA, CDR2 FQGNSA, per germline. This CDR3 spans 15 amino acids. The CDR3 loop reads CASSLAGGLTGELFF. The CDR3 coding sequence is TGTGCCAGCAGTTTAGCTGGGGGTTTGACCGGGGAGCTGTTTTTT.

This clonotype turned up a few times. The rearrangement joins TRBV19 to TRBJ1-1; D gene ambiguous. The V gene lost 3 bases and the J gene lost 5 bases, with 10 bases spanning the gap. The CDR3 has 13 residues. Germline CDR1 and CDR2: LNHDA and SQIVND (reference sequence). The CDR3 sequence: CASSMFGGTEAFF. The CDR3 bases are TGTGCCAGTAGTATGTTCGGCGGGACTGAAGCTTTCTTT.

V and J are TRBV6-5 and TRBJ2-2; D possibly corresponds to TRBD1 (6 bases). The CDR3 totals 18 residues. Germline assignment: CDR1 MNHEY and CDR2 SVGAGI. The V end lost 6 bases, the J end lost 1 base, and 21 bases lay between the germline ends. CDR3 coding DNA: TGTGCCAGCAGAGACAGACTCAGGGGTCCCTGGAACACCGGGGAGCTGTTTTTT. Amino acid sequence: CASRDRLRGPWNTGELFF.

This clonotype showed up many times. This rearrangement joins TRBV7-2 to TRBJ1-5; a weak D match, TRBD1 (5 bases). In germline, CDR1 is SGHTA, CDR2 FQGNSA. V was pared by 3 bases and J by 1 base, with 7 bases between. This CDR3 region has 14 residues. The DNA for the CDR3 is TGTGCCAGCAGCTTCCGGGACAGCAATCAGCCCCAGCATTTT. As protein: CASSFRDSNQPQHF.

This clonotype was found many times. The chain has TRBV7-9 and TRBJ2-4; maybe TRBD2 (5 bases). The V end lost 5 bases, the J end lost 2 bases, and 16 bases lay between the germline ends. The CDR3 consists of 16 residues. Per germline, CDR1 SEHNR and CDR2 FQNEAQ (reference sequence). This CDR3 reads CASSRRSGWTKNIQYF. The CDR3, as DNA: TGTGCCAGCAGCCGGAGGTCGGGTTGGACCAAAAACATTCAGTACTTC.

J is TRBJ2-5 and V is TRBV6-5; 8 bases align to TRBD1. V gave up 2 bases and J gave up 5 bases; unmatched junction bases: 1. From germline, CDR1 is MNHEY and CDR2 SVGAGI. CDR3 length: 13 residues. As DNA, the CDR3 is TGTGCCAGCAGTTACAACAGGGGGGAGACCCAGTACTTC. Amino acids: CASSYNRGETQYF.

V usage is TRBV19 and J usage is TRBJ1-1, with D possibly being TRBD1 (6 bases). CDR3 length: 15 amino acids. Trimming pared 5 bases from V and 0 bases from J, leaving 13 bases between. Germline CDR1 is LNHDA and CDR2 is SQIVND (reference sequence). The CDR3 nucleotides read TGTGCCAGTAGTTTCCCGACAGGAGTGAACACTGAAGCTTTCTTT. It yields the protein CASSFPTGVNTEAFF.

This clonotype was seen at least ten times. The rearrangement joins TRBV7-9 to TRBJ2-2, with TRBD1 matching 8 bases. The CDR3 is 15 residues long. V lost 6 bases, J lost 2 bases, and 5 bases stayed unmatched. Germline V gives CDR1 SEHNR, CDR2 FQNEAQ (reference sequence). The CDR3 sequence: CASSSGQANTGELFF. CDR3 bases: TGTGCCAGCAGTTCGGGACAGGCTAACACCGGGGAGCTGTTTTTT.

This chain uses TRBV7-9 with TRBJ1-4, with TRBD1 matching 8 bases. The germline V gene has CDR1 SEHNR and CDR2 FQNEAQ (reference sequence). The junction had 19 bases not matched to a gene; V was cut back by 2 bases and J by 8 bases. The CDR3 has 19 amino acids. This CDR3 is CASSLTVMAGGSIWEKLFF. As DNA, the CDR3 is TGTGCCAGCAGCTTAACCGTGATGGCAGGGGGCTCGATATGGGAAAAACTGTTTTTT.

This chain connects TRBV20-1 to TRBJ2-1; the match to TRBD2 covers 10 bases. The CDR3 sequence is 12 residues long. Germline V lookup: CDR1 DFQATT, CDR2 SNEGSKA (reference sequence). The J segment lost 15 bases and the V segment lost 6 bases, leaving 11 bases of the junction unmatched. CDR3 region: CSARLKRGGMFF. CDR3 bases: TGCAGTGCCAGACTCAAGCGGGGGGGTATGTTCTTC.

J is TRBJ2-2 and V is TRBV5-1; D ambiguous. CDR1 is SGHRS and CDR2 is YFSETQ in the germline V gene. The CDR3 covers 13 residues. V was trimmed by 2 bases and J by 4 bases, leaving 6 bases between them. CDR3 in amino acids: CASSFSTTGELFF. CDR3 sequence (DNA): TGCGCCAGCAGCTTCTCGACCACCGGGGAGCTGTTTTTT.

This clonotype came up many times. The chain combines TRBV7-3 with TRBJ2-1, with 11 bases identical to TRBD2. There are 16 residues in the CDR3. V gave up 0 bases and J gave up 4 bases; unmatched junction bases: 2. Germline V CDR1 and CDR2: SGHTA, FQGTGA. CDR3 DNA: TGTGCCAGCAGCTTAACGTTAGCGGGGGGGTACAATGAGCAGTTCTTC. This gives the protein CASSLTLAGGYNEQFF.

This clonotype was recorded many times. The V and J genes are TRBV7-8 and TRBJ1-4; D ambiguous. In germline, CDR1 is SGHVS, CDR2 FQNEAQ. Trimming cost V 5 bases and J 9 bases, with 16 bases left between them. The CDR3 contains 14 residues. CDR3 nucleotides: TGTGCCAGCAGCCCCGGAGGGATGAGGAAAAAACTGTTTTTT. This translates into CASSPGGMRKKLFF.

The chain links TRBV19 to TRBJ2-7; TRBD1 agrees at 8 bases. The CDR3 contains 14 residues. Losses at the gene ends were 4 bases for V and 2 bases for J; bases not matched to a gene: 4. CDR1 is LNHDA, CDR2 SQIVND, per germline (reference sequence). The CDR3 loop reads CASSTAGQAYEQYF. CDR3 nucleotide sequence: TGTGCCAGTAGTACCGCGGGACAGGCCTACGAGCAGTACTTC.